This section outlines one T cell receptor (beta chain) sequence together with its context. Its antigen is undetermined. This record comes from a study of blood T cells in healthy people across ages. Trimming pared 6 bases from V and 7 bases from J, leaving 10 bases between. Germline V lookup: CDR1 MDHEN, CDR2 SYDVKM. This CDR3 is built from 12 residues. Study-level results: When one million T cells were used, diversity estimates were thought to be underestimates.

At least 7 million PBMCs were isolated per sample. The authors ran a second PCR of about 6 to 11 cycles using a sample-barcoded 5' primer and a J-beta primer mix. Each single sample gave us at least 3 million CDR3-containing paired-end reads. TCRdb re-derived calls from the 5' RACE reads in MiXCR, one entry per CDR3 protein. The repertoire holds about 1.8 million distinct CDR3 sequences, with about 50% as singletons. Material: blood. The receptor's source is a woman aged 40 to 55 in good health. The chain uses TRBV28 and TRBJ2-1; possible D gene TRBD1, 5 bases. DNA of the CDR3: TGTGCCAGCAGCGCAAGACAGAATGAGCAGTTCTTC. Translation gives CASSARQNEQFF.